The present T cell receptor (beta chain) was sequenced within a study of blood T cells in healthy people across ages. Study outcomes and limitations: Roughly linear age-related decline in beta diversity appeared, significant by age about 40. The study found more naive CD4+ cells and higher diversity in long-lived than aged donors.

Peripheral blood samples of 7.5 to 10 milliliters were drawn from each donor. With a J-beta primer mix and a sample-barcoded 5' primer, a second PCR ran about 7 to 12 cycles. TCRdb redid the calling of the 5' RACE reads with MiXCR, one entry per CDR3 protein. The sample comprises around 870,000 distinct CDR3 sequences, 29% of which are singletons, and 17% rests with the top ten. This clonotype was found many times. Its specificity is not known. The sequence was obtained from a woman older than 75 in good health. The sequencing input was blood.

CDR3 nucleotide sequence: TGCAGTGCTAGAGGTGGGCTAGCCTACAATGAGCAGTTCTTC. It is translated as CSARGGLAYNEQFF. The rearrangement links TRBV20-1 to TRBJ2-1, with D unclear. The CDR3 loop spans 14 amino acids. Deletions cut 1 base from V and 2 bases from J, with 9 bases between. Germline CDR1 DFQATT, CDR2 SNEGSKA (reference sequence).